The source of this T cell receptor (beta chain) is a study of T cell responses to AZD1222 COVID-19 vaccine. From germline, CDR1 is MNHEY and CDR2 SVGAGI. V lost 6 bases, J lost 8 bases, and 8 bases lay in between. CDR3 length: 12 residues. Sequenced by immunoSEQ multiplex PCR; TCRdb stores in-frame clones only, minus some. This table holds over 100,000 clones, about 85% found once. The sample consisted of peripheral blood, taken 28 days after the second AZD1222 dose. The chain recombines TRBV6-5 with TRBJ1-6; TRBD1 is a possible D gene (6 bases). The sequence derives from an adult who received the AZD1222 COVID-19 vaccine. The CDR3 loop reads CASSPGDSPLHF. The CDR3 nucleotides are TGTGCCAGCAGCCCAGGGGATTCACCCCTCCACTTT.